This paragraph covers one T cell receptor (beta chain) sequence. The antigen it binds to is not known. Base qualities are not at hand, and no much larger clone is one base apart. PBMCs were isolated by Ficoll-Paque density gradient centrifugation. The instrument given in TCRdb is Illumina NovaSeq 6000. TCRalpha and TCRbeta cDNA libraries were built by 5'RACE with constant-segment primers, adding sample barcodes and unique molecular identifiers. Trizol reagent was used to extract RNA from every sample. Amplification of the libraries took two PCR steps, and the second step added a second sample barcode plus Illumina TruSeq adapters. Sequencing of the libraries was done on an Illumina NovaSeq, producing 2 x 150 bp paired-end reads. The authors' analysis ran thus. The reads were demultiplexed and collapsed into UMI-guided consensus sequences using migec v1.2.7. With mixcr v2.1.11, UMI consensuses were aligned to TRA and TRB V and J templates and assembled into clonotypes. A clonotype was counted as expanded or contracted only when both edgeR and NoisET called the clonotype significant, with the noise models trained on biological replicates. For edgeR calls, the cutoffs were a false discovery rate-adjusted p below 0.01 and a log2 fold-change threshold of 1. PCA with hierarchical clustering of max-normalized trajectories of the 1000 most abundant clonotypes was used as exploratory dynamics analysis. Each responding clone was given a CD4 or CD8 phenotype based on the CD4+ and CD8+ repertoires, which had been sequenced separately. The public reads were run again by TCRdb, first through fastp at Q25 and then through MiXCR, and only productive beta chains were kept. Each entry merges the rows of one CDR3 protein and shows their most common DNA and genes. The V and J calls follow TCRdb's processing rather than the paper's. This sample lists approximately 260,000 distinct CDR3 sequences; about a sixth were detected once. Jointly, the top ten make up 20% to 25% of the sample.

The entry originates in a study of T-cell memory formation after mild COVID-19 (dated by TCRdb to the early 2020s). Context from the whole study: TCR sequence clusters from the two donors were largely donor specific. T-cell clones expanding and contracting after mild COVID-19 in two donors were tracked by longitudinal TCRalpha and TCRbeta repertoire sequencing. Two young, previously healthy adult volunteers made up the cohort, one male and one female.

Here is what the overall study found, with its caveats: The study covered only two mild cases, and larger cohorts including severe cases with pre-infection samples were considered necessary. The detection of some responding clones in pre-infection memory suggests that pre-existing cross-reactive memory T cells joined the SARS-CoV-2 response. SARS-CoV-2 specificity of the second-wave clones peaking on day 37 was not confirmed. From day 15 to 85, contracting clones showed balanced CD4/CD8 phenotypes, whereas a second wave of clones that expanded from day 15 to 37 leaned towards CD4+. Contracting CD4+ clones were located mainly in the CM and EM memory subsets, whereas CD8+ clones were found to be enriched in EMRA.

The source is a man between 18 and 35 years old who had mild COVID-19 (a few samples of this study predate the infection). The sample titles of this study are shuffled in the database, so cell type and time point are left out; the donor was told from shared clones. Sequencing was done on a sample of PBMCs or a T cell subset sorted from them (not recorded which).

The DNA sequence is TGCAGCGTTGATCCCACGGGAGAGCAGTTCTTC. Protein translation: CSVDPTGEQFF. The chain is encoded by TRBV29-1 joined to TRBJ2-1; matching of 5 bases hints at TRBD2 as the D gene. The germline V gene gives CDR1 as SQVTM and CDR2 as ANQGSEA. Inclusive of the bounding cysteine and phenylalanine, the CDR3 is 11 residues long. Just the 33-base CDR3 DNA is kept, in frame starting at base 1. V is pared back by 3 bases and J by 10 bases, with 10 bases lying between the germline termini.